This record concerns one T cell receptor beta chain sequence. Its antigen is still unknown. The CDR3 totals 17 residues. CDR1 is SEHNR, CDR2 FQNEAQ, per germline (reference sequence). Trimming pared 4 bases from V and 0 bases from J, leaving 17 bases between. This entry comes from a study of OX40 agonist ivuxolimab in advanced cancers. Looking at the study overall: In this cohort, patients received ivuxolimab, an agonistic anti-OX40 (CD134) antibody.

The table came from immunoSEQ multiplex PCR; TCRdb's copy has only in-frame clones and leaves some out. The repertoire holds over 5,500 clones, roughly three quarters seen once, with roughly 28% in the top ten. The study, taken as a whole, reports: Individuals who were partial responders at 0.1-3.0 mg/kg had clonal expansion that ranked among the lowest. At 0.1 to 3.0 mg/kg and by week 6, CD4+ and CD8+ T cells in the blood had expanded clonally.

The chain has TRBV7-9 and TRBJ2-3; D gene unclear. The TCR sequence derives from an adult with an advanced solid tumor such as melanoma, head and neck, liver or kidney cancer. Sample: CD4+ or CD8+ T cells sorted from blood, taken in a trial of the OX40 agonist ivuxolimab. For the CDR3, the DNA is TGTGCCAGCAGCTCAGCCGGCCGGCTAGGAAGCACAGATACGCAGTATTTT. This translates into CASSSAGRLGSTDTQYF.